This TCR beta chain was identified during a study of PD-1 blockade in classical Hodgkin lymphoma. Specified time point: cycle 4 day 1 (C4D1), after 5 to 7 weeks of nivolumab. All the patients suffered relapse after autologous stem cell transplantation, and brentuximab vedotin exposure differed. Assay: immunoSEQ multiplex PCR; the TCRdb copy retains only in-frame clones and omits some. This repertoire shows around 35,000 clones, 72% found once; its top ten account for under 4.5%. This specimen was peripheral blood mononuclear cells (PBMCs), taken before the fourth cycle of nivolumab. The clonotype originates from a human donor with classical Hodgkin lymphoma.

In nucleotides, the CDR3 is TGTGCCAGCAGCTCACGGGGACAGGGGCCTGGAAACACCATATATTTT. This translates into CASSSRGQGPGNTIYF. The chain joins TRBV7-8 to TRBJ1-3, with 10 bases aligning to TRBD1. This CDR3 contains 16 residues. J was trimmed by 2 bases and V by 4 bases; bases with no gene match: 5. Germline V gene sequence: CDR1 SGHVS, CDR2 FQNEAQ.